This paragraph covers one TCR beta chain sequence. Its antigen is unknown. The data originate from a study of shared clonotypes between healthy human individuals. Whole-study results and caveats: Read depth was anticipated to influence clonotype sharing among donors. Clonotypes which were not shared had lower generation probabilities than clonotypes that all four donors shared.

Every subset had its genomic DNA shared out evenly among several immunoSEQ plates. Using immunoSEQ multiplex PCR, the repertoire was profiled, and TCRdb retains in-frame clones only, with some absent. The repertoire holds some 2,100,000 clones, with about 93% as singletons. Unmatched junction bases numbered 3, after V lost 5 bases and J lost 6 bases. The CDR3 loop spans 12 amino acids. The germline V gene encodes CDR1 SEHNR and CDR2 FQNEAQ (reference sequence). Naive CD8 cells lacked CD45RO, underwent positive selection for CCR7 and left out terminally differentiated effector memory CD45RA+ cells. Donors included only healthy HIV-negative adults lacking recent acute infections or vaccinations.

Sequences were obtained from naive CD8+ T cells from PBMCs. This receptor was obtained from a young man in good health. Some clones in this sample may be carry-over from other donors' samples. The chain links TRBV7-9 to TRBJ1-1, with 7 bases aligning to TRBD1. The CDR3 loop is CASSQQGSEAFF. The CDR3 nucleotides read TGTGCCAGCAGCCAACAGGGGTCTGAAGCTTTCTTT. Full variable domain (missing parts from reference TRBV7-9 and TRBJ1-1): DTGVSQNPRHKITKRGQNVTFRCDPISEHNRLYWYRQTLGQGPEFLTYFQNEAQLEKSRLLSDRFSAERPKGSFSTLEIQRTEQGDSAMYLCASSQQGSEAFFGQGTRLTVV.